This T cell receptor (beta chain) was retrieved from a study of T cells in Graves' hyperthyroidism and ophthalmopathy. General study results and limits: Ophthalmopathy onset followed model prediction by a median approximately 5.9 months.

Graves' hyperthyroidism was deemed stable absent ophthalmopathy progression within 18 months. A remark on this clonotype: Its antigen is undetermined.

V was trimmed by 3 bases and J by 4 bases, leaving 21 bases between them. The CDR3 runs 16 residues. In germline, CDR1 is DFQATT, CDR2 SNEGSKA (reference sequence). RNA transcripts gave rise to amplified TCR beta CDR3 regions. TCR CDR3 underwent first-round RT-PCR with the HTBI primer set. Via MiXCR, TCRdb re-called the multiplex PCR reads, giving one row per CDR3 protein. The sample records about 840,000 distinct CDR3 sequences, 35% to 45% being singletons. The genes are TRBV20-1 and TRBJ1-1; D might be TRBD1 (6 bases). The receptor's source is a man younger than 35 with Graves' hyperthyroidism. The sequenced sample consisted of blood. The CDR3, as DNA: TGCAGTGCTAGCGGAGACAGGCCAGAGGGGGTCACTGAAGCTTTCTTT. This encodes CSASGDRPEGVTEAFF.